The 14 T cell receptor beta chains below come from one sample, sequenced in a study of control samples from healthy donors and cancer patients (dated by TCRdb to between 2020 and 2021). The library came from the immunoSEQ multiplex PCR assay. TCRdb took over this immuneACCESS table, retaining in-frame rearrangements with V and J assigned. Such tables are incomplete; in checked studies, under half of the missing clones stem from an unresolved V gene, and the remainder is unexplained. In this sample the table shows roughly 90,000 clones, roughly four fifths of which occur a single time. The top ten constitute around 9.1% of the sample. Sequencing input: blood. The receptors were sampled from a woman between 55 and 75 years old in good health.

J is TRBJ2-3 and V is TRBV11-2; 8 bases map to TRBD2. Germline CDR1 and CDR2: SGHAT and FQNNGV. The CDR3 has 14 amino acids. V dropped 7 bases and J dropped 6; count of bases not matched to a gene: 9. The CDR3 here is CASNERGYRDTQYF. CDR3 nucleotide sequence: TGTGCCAGCAACGAGCGGGGGTATCGCGATACGCAGTATTTT.

The V gene is TRBV16, the J gene TRBJ2-7; D tentatively fits TRBD1 or TRBD2 (5 bases each). CDR1 KGHSY and CDR2 FQNENV come from the germline V gene. This CDR3 region has 14 residues. The germline V and J ends were trimmed by 5 bases and 7 bases, with 18 bases remaining between them. CDR3 DNA sequence: TGTGCCAGCAGCTCCGGGACGGTTTATGGGGAGCAGTACTTC. Protein sequence: CASSSGTVYGEQYF.

The table lists this clone with a few counts. The chain combines TRBV20-1 with TRBJ1-2; D call uncertain. Trimming took off 4 bases at V and 3 bases at J, with 3 bases between the two ends. The CDR3 spans 10 residues. Looked up from germline, CDR1 is DFQATT and CDR2 is SNEGSKA (reference sequence). CDR3 region: CSAKYYGYTF. The DNA for the CDR3 is TGCAGTGCTAAATACTATGGCTACACCTTC.

The chain is built from TRBV24-1 and TRBJ2-7, with 7 bases matching TRBD1. The CDR3 has 15 amino acids. The ends lost 4 bases at V and 3 bases at J; junction bases unmatched: 8. Germline CDR1 is KGHDR and CDR2 is SFDVKD. The CDR3 spells CATSDPGQKSYEQYF. The CDR3 bases are TGTGCCACCAGTGACCCGGGACAGAAGAGCTACGAGCAGTACTTC.

V usage is TRBV9 and J usage is TRBJ1-2, with D unclear. This CDR3 spans 14 amino acids. With 0 bases removed from V and 2 bases from J, the gap between germline ends came to 8 bases. Germline V gives CDR1 SGDLS, CDR2 YYNGEE. The CDR3 sequence: CASSVGETNYGYTF. The CDR3 DNA follows: TGTGCCAGCAGCGTAGGGGAGACCAACTATGGCTACACCTTC.

The gene calls are TRBV7-8 and TRBJ2-3, with D possibly matching TRBD1 (6 bases). Per germline, CDR1 SGHVS and CDR2 FQNEAQ. This CDR3 is built from 14 residues. The ends were cut back, 4 bases at V and 2 bases at J, with 10 bases in the middle. The CDR3 protein is CASSSWTDTDTQYF. The CDR3, as DNA: TGTGCCAGCAGCTCCTGGACAGACACAGATACGCAGTATTTT.

A few counts support this clone. The genes are TRBV6-5 and TRBJ1-5; D is possibly TRBD1 (6 bases). CDR1 and CDR2 (germline): MNHEY, SVGAGI. The germline V and J ends were trimmed by 2 bases and 2 bases, with 10 bases remaining between them. The CDR3 is 15 amino acids. The CDR3 nucleotides are TGTGCCAGCAGTTACGAGAACAGGGGCAATCAGCCCCAGCATTTT. Translating it yields CASSYENRGNQPQHF.

This chain links TRBV6-5 with TRBJ2-5, with 8 bases matching TRBD2. V trimming: 0 bases; J trimming: 1 base; junction bases outside the gene matches: 4. CDR1 and CDR2 (germline): MNHEY, SVGAGI. The CDR3 sequence is 16 residues long. CDR3 sequence reads: CASSYSTGTSQETQYF. Here the CDR3 DNA reads TGTGCCAGCAGTTACTCGACTGGGACTAGCCAAGAGACCCAGTACTTC.

This chain uses TRBV7-9 with TRBJ1-2; D possibly corresponds to TRBD1 (6 bases). Trimming took 0 bases from V and 8 from J, leaving 13 bases between them. CDR3 length: 14 amino acids. Germline V CDR1 and CDR2: SEHNR, FQNEAQ (reference sequence). The CDR3 coding sequence is TGTGCCAGCAGCTTAGCGGAGGGGGGCCGAGGCTACACCTTC. It encodes CASSLAEGGRGYTF.

In this sample, this clone turned up a few times. The chain joins TRBV5-8 to TRBJ1-2, with 12 bases matching TRBD1. The V gene end was trimmed by 2 bases and the J gene end by 7 bases; junction bases not matched to a gene: 6. Germline V lookup: CDR1 SGHTS, CDR2 YDEGEE. The CDR3 loop spans 15 amino acids. The CDR3 loop is CASSFGTGGASGYTF. In nucleotides, the CDR3 is TGTGCCAGCAGCTTTGGGACAGGGGGCGCGAGTGGCTACACCTTC.

This clone was seen a few times. The chain couples TRBV15 to TRBJ1-4; D remains ambiguous. Germline CDR1 reads LNHNV; CDR2 reads YYDKDF (reference sequence). CDR3 length: 15 residues. V lost 0 bases and J lost 5, with 10 bases in between. The CDR3 spells CATSRDRALNEKLFF. The CDR3, as DNA: TGTGCCACCAGCAGAGATCGGGCCTTGAATGAAAAACTGTTTTTT.

The chain is built from TRBV10-2 and TRBJ1-6; 7 bases fit TRBD1. With V trimmed by 4 bases and J by 5 bases, 2 bases remained unmatched. Germline CDR1 reads WSHSY; CDR2 reads SAAADI. The CDR3 contains 14 residues. The CDR3 DNA is TGCGCCAGCAGTGGACAGGGCGATAATTCACCCCTCCACTTT. It translates to CASSGQGDNSPLHF.

The rearrangement joins TRBV6-5 to TRBJ1-4; D is unresolved. CDR3 size: 15 residues. Trimming removed 6 bases from V and 7 bases from J, with 18 bases in between. The germline V gene has CDR1 MNHEY and CDR2 SVGAGI. The CDR3 bases are TGTGCCAGCAGGAAGGTCCAGGCGTATGCTGAAAAACTGTTTTTT. This gives the protein CASRKVQAYAEKLFF.

Concerning this clone itself: This sample includes further DNA sequences coding for the same CDR3. The chain employs TRBV5-1 and TRBJ2-3, with D hard to call. Germline loops: CDR1 SGHRS, CDR2 YFSETQ. CDR3 length equals 12 residues. Trimming stripped 1 base from V and 3 bases from J, with 3 bases between. This CDR3 reads CASSLSTDTQYF. In DNA, the CDR3 is TGCGCCAGCAGCTTGTCGACAGATACGCAGTATTTT.